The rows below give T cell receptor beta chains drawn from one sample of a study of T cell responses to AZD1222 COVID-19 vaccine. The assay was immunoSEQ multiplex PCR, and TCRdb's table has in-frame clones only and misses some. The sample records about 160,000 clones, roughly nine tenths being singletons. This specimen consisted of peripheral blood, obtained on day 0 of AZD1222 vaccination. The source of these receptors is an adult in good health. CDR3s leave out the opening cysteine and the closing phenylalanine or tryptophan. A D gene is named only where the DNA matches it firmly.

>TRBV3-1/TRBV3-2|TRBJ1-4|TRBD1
ASSQWDRFNEKLF
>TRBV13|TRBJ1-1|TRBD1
ASSLEQGRVGEAF
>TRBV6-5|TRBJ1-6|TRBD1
ASTDRDRGPSPLH
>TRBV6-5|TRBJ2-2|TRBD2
ASRTAGGRTGELF
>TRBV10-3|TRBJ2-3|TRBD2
AISESMTSGVDTQY
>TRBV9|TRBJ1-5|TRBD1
ASSPGQGGRNQPQH
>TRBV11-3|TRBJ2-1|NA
ASSQTDSSYNEQF
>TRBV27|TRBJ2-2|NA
ASSLSMGELF
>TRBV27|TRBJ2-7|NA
ASSFGIGEVY
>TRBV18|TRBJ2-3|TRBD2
ASSPDSGGRTDTQY
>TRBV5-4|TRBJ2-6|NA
ASSSSSGANVLT
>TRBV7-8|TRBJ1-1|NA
ASSLGAGTGAEAF
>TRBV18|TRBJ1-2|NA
ASSTAMNGRGDYGYT
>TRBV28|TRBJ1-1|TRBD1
ASSRPPQGASEAF
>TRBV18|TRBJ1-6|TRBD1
ASSPARVQGTILH
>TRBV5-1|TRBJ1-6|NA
ASSRTTVSSYNSPLH
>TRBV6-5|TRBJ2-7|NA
ASSRTQYEQY
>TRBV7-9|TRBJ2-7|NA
ASTYAPTGSRGEQY
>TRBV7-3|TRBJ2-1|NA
ASSLTQNSYNEQF
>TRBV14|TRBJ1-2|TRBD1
ASSQLTGGIYGYT
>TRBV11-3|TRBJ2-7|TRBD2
ASSPSRGSGVSEQY
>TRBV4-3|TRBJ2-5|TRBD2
ASSQNSGGASETQY
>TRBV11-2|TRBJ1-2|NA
ASSLGGRYT
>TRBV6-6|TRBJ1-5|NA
ASSYLAVNQPQH
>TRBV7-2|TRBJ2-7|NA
ASSLVPPVHEQY
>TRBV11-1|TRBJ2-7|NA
ASSLGYPGEQY
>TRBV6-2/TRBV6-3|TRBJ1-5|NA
ASSYTRGRYKVLSNQPQH
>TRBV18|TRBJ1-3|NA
ASSPGPTSGNTIY
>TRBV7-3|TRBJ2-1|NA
ASSWGRSNEQF
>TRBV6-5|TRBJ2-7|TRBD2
ASSAEFLAGEQY
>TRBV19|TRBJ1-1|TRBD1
ASRVRAGGFTEAF
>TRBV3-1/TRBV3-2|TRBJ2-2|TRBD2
ASSKTSGGARTGELF
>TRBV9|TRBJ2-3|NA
ASSVGWAPSTDTQY
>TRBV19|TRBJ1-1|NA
ASSIGALMNTEAF
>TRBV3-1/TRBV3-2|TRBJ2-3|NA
ASSQAPGLSTDTQY
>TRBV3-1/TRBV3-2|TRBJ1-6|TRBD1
ASSQDSFGTGDYNSPLH
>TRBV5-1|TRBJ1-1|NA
ASSPTNREDTEAF
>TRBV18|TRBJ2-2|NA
ASSPVAGELF
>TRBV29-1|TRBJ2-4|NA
SVEDGVGKNIQY
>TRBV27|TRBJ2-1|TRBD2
ASSPREGNEQF
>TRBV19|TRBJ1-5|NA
ASSIFRGSNQPQH
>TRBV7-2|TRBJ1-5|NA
ASSLARGGRPQH
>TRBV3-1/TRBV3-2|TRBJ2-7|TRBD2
ASSRGLAFAYEQY
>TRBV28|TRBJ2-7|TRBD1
ASRGTGTVSYEQY
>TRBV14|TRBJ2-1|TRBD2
ASSPSSSGGAGEQF
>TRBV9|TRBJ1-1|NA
ASSVVMGTEAF
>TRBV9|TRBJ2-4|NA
ASSVEGVRVAKNIQY
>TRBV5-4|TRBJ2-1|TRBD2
ASSAGLAGGRNEQF
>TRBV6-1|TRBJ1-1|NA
ASSEIGALTHGDTEAF
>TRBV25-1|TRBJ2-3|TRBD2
ASSALAGATDTQY
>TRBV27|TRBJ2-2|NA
ASSLLVGRGLAGELF
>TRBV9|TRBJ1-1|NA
ASSPGGANTEAF
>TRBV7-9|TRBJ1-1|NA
ASSLARENTEAF
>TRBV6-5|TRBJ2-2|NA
ASSYGLAGGELF
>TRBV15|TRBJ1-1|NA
ATSIGHEAF
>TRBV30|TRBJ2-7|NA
TWSVGQIYEQY
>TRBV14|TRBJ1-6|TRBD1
ASSQDRDRGLSPLH
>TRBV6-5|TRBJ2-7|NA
ASSYLQGVSYEQY
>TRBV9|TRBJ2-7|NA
ASSVGQARGPCSSYEQY